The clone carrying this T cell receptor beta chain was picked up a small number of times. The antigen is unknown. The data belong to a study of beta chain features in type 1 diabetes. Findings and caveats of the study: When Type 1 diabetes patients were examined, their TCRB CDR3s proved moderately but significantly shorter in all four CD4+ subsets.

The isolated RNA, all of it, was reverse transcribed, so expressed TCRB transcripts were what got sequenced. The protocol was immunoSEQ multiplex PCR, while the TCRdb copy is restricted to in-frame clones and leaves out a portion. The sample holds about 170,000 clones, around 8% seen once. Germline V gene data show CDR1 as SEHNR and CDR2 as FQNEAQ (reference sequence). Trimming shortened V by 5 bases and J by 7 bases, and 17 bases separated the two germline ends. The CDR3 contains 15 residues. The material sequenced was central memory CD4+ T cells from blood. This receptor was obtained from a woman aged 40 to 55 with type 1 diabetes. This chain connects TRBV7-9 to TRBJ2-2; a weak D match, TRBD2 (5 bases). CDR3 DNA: TGTGCCAGCAGCACCTCGGGGAGCGCGGGCGGGGAGCTGTTTTTT. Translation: CASSTSGSAGGELFF.